The clone carrying this TCR beta chain was counted between two and nine times. Its antigen is still unknown. Trimming stripped 3 bases from V and 4 bases from J, with 16 bases between. Germline V gene lookup returns CDR1 SGDLS and CDR2 YYNGEE. The CDR3 loop spans 15 amino acids. This entry belongs to a study of a mutant IDH1 vaccine in newly diagnosed glioma. Study details: Investigators started vaccination 4-6 weeks after radiotherapy alone, or with temozolomide cycles.

Indicated time point: week 47, end of study. The study gave 300 ug of mutant IDH1 20-mer peptide per vaccine dose, with topical imiquimod. This table comes from immunoSEQ multiplex PCR, and its TCRdb copy is limited to in-frame clones, with some not included. This sample has about 55,000 clones; 60% to 85% occur once, and the top ten carry less than 5%. This sequence originates from a woman aged 40 to 50 with glioma. Some clones in this sample may be carry-over from other donors' samples. The gene calls are TRBV9 and TRBJ1-2, with unresolved D. The input for sequencing was PBMCs, taken from a glioma patient whose treatment included an IDH1 peptide vaccine. The CDR3 DNA is TGTGCCAGCAGCGCCCCCCTCGGATATAGCTATGGCTACACCTTC. It codes for CASSAPLGYSYGYTF.